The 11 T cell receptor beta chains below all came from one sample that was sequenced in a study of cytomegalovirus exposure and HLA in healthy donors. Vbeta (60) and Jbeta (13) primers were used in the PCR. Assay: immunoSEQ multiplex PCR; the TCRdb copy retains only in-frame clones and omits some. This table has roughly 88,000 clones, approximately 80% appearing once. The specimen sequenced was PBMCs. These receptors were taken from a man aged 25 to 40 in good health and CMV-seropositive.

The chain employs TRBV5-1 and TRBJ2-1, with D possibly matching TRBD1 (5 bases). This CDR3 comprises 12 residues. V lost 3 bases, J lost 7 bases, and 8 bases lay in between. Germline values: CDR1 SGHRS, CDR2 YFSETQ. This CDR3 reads CASSWGGNEQFF. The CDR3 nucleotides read TGCGCCAGCAGCTGGGGCGGAAATGAGCAGTTCTTC. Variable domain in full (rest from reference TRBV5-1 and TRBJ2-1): KAGVTQTPRYLIKTRGQQVTLSCSPISGHRSVSWYQQTPGQGLQFLFEYFSETQRNKGNFPGRFSGRQFSNSRSEMNVSTLELGDSALYLCASSWGGNEQFFGPGTRLTVL.

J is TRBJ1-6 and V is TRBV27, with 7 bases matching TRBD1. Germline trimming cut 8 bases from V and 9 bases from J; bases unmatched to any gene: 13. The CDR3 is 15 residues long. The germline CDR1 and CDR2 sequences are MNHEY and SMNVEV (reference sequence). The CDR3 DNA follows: TGTGCCAGCCGGACAGGTGAGGGGGCGGTTTCACCCCTCCACTTT. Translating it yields CASRTGEGAVSPLHF.

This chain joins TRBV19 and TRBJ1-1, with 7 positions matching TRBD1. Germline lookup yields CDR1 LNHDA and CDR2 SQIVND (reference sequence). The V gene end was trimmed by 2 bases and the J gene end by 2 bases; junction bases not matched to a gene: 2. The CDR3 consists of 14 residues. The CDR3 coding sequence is TGTGCCAGTAGTATATACAGGGGAAACACTGAAGCTTTCTTT. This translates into CASSIYRGNTEAFF. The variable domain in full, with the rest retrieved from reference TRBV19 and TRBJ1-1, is DGGITQSPKYLFRKEGQNVTLSCEQNLNHDAMYWYRQDPGQGLRLIYYSQIVNDFQKGDIAEGYSVSREKKESFPLTVTSAQKNPTAFYLCASSIYRGNTEAFFGQGTRLTVV.

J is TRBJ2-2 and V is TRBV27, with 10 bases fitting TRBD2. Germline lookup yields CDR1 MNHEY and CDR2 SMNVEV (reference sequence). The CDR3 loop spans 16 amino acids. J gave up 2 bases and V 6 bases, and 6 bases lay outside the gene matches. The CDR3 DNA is TGTGCCAGCAGCCGAACTAGCGGGACTAACACCGGGGAGCTGTTTTTT. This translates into CASSRTSGTNTGELFF.

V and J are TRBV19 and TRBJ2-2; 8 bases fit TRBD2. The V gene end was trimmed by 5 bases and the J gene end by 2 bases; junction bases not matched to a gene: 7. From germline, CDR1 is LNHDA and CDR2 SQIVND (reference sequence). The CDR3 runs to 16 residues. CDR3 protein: CASSARRGGNTGELFF. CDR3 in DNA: TGTGCCAGTAGTGCGCGCCGGGGGGGAAACACCGGGGAGCTGTTTTTT.

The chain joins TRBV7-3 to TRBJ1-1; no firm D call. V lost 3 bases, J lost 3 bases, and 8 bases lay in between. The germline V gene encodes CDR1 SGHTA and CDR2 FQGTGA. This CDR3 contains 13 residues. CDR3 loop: CASSLGGDTEAFF. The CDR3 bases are TGTGCCAGCAGCTTGGGCGGGGACACTGAAGCTTTCTTT.

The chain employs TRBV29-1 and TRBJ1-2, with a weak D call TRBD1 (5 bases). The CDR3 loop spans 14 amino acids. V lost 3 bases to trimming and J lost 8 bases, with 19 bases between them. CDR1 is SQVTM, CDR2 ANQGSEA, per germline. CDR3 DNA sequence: TGCAGCGTTGAGGTCTCTCCAGGGTGGAGCGGCTACACCTTC. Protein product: CSVEVSPGWSGYTF.

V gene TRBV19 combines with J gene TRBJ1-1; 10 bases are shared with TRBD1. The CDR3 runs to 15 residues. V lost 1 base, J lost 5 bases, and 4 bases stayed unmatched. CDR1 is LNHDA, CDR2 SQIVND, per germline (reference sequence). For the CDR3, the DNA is TGTGCCAGTAGTATAGGACAGGGGGCTTGGACTGAAGCTTTCTTT. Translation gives CASSIGQGAWTEAFF.

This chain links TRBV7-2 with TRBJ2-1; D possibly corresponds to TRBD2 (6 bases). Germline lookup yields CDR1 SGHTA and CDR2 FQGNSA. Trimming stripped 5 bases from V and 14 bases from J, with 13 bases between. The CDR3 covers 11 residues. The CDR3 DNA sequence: TGTGCCAGCAGCGTTGGAGGGGCAGAGTTCTTC. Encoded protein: CASSVGGAEFF.

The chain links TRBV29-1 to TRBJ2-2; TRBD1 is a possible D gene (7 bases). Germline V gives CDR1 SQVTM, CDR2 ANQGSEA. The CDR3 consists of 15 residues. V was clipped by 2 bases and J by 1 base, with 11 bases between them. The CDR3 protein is CSVERGDRNTGELFF. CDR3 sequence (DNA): TGCAGCGTTGAAAGGGGGGACAGGAACACCGGGGAGCTGTTTTTT.

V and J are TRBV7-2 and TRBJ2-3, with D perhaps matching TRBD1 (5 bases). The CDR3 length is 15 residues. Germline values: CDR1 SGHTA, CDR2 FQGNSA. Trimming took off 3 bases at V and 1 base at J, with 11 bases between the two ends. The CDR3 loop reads CASSFRGRGTDTQYF. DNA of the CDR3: TGTGCCAGCAGCTTTAGAGGCAGGGGCACAGATACGCAGTATTTT.